One sample yielded the 29 T cell receptor beta chains listed below, sequenced in a study of shared clonotypes between healthy human individuals. Only in-frame clones appear in the TCRdb table, and some are missing; sequencing was by immunoSEQ multiplex PCR. The sample lists hundreds of thousands of clones; 74% were seen once. The material sequenced was memory CD4+ T cells sorted from blood. Subset given: CD45RA-negative fraction. These receptors all stem from a young man in good health.

The chain carries TRBV5-1 and TRBJ2-3; D possibly corresponds to TRBD1 (5 bases). Trimming removed 7 bases at V and 1 base at J, with 10 bases between. Germline CDR1 SGHRS, CDR2 YFSETQ. The CDR3 covers 13 residues. The CDR3 DNA sequence: TGCGCCAGCCAGGGCGTGGGCACAGATACGCAGTATTTT. As protein: CASQGVGTDTQYF. The full variable domain, completed using reference TRBV5-1 and TRBJ2-3, is KAGVTQTPRYLIKTRGQQVTLSCSPISGHRSVSWYQQTPGQGLQFLFEYFSETQRNKGNFPGRFSGRQFSNSRSEMNVSTLELGDSALYLCASQGVGTDTQYFGPGTRLTVL.

The J gene is TRBJ1-3, the V gene TRBV11-2; TRBD1 matches 8 bases. CDR3 size: 14 residues. Germline values: CDR1 SGHAT, CDR2 FQNNGV. Unmatched junction bases numbered 0, after V lost 3 bases and J lost 2 bases. The CDR3 sequence is CASSLTGAGNTIYF. In DNA form, the CDR3 reads TGTGCCAGCAGCTTGACAGGGGCTGGAAACACCATATATTTT.

This clone was detected once. This chain joins TRBV29-1 and TRBJ2-7; 10 bases agree with TRBD2. Germline V gene data show CDR1 as SQVTM and CDR2 as ANQGSEA. V lost 5 bases, J lost 6 bases, and 7 bases stayed unmatched. The CDR3 has 13 amino acids. CDR3 sequence: CSVFLAGVGEQYF. Here the CDR3 DNA reads TGCAGCGTTTTTCTAGCGGGAGTAGGCGAGCAGTACTTC.

V usage is TRBV5-4 and J usage is TRBJ1-1, with 7 nucleotides matching TRBD1. The CDR3 loop spans 16 amino acids. J was trimmed by 5 bases and V by 4 bases; bases with no gene match: 14. CDR1 is SGHNT, CDR2 YYREEE, per germline (reference sequence). The CDR3 region is CASSRNPTGTGTEAFF. Written as DNA, the CDR3 is TGTGCCAGCAGCAGAAATCCGACAGGGACCGGGACTGAAGCTTTCTTT.

The chain uses TRBV29-1 and TRBJ2-2; D is possibly TRBD1 or TRBD2 (5 bases each). The CDR3 is 15 residues long. Germline values: CDR1 SQVTM, CDR2 ANQGSEA. V shed 4 bases and J shed 4 bases, with 16 bases lying between them. This CDR3 reads CSVVRPGRGTGELFF. CDR3 DNA: TGCAGCGTTGTACGACCGGGACGGGGCACCGGGGAGCTGTTTTTT.

The chain joins TRBV5-1 to TRBJ1-2; D remains ambiguous. The CDR3 is made up of 14 amino acids. Trimming left V 0 bases short and J 2 bases short, with 8 bases between. The germline gives CDR1 SGHRS, CDR2 YFSETQ. CDR3 coding DNA: TGCGCCAGCAGCTTGGTGGGTACAAACTATGGCTACACCTTC. Its protein is CASSLVGTNYGYTF.

This clone was detected a few times. This rearrangement joins TRBV18 to TRBJ1-2, with a weak D call TRBD1 (5 bases). Germline CDR1 reads KGHSH; CDR2 reads LQKENI. This CDR3 is 15 amino acids long. The V and J ends lost 3 bases and 6 bases respectively, with 17 bases between them. The CDR3 nucleotides read TGTGCCAGCTCACCGGGGACCAGGGCAGTTGATGGCTACACCTTC. Translating it yields CASSPGTRAVDGYTF.

The V and J genes are TRBV13 and TRBJ2-2; 10 bases fit TRBD2. CDR1 PRHDT and CDR2 FYEKMQ come from the germline V gene (reference sequence). The ends lost 5 bases at V and 0 bases at J; junction bases unmatched: 12. The length of the CDR3 is 19 residues. CDR3 in amino acids: CASSADRSAGGTNTGELFF. CDR3 coding DNA: TGTGCCAGCAGCGCTGATCGGTCAGCGGGAGGGACGAACACCGGGGAGCTGTTTTTT.

This chain links TRBV12-5 with TRBJ1-5; no definite D call. The CDR3 covers 13 residues. V lost 1 base, J lost 6 bases, and 7 bases lay in between. Germline CDR1 LGHNT, CDR2 FRNRAP. The CDR3 DNA follows: TGTGCTAGTGGTTTGGAGGTTGGTCAGCCCCAGCATTTT. This translates into CASGLEVGQPQHF.

This clone was counted once. V gene TRBV28 combines with J gene TRBJ1-1; TRBD1 is a possible D gene (5 bases). The CDR3 length is 12 residues. The V end was cut by 6 bases, the J end by 11 bases, with 16 bases between. Per the germline V gene, CDR1 is MDHEN and CDR2 is SYDVKM. CDR3 bases: TGTGCCAGCAGCTACGTTGGGACGATGGCTTTCTTT. Protein: CASSYVGTMAFF.

The rearrangement joins TRBV5-1 to TRBJ2-2; 7 nucleotides line up with TRBD1. CDR3 length: 15 amino acids. Germline CDR1 and CDR2: SGHRS and YFSETQ. V lost 5 bases and J lost 3; bases outside the gene matches: 7. The CDR3 coding sequence is TGCGCCAGCAGGTGGTGGGACAGAGACACCGGGGAGCTGTTTTTT. As protein: CASRWWDRDTGELFF.

The chain links TRBV5-6 to TRBJ2-7; D is unclear. V lost 0 bases and J lost 0, with 10 bases in between. The CDR3 covers 15 residues. Germline CDR1 and CDR2: SGHDT and YYEEEE. CDR3 nucleotide sequence: TGTGCCAGCAGCTTGGTATTCCACGCCTCCTACGAGCAGTACTTC. Translation gives CASSLVFHASYEQYF.

This sequence joins TRBV5-1 and TRBJ2-5; 11 bases line up with TRBD2. Germline V gives CDR1 SGHRS, CDR2 YFSETQ. Trimming took 3 bases from V and 5 from J; bases not matched to a gene: 12. The CDR3 has 17 residues. CDR3 loop: CASSSLTSGSPIETQYF. The CDR3, as DNA: TGCGCCAGCAGCTCCTTAACTAGCGGGAGCCCGATCGAGACCCAGTACTTC.

This clone was seen a single time. The chain employs TRBV4-3 and TRBJ2-7, with a weak D call TRBD1 (5 bases). CDR3 size: 14 residues. Germline-derived CDR1 and CDR2 are LGHNA and YSLEER. Trimming took off 0 bases at V and 2 bases at J, with 8 bases between the two ends. This CDR3 is CASSQDRVAYEQYF. DNA for the CDR3: TGCGCCAGCAGCCAAGACAGGGTCGCCTACGAGCAGTACTTC.

This clone was observed a single time. V usage is TRBV13 and J usage is TRBJ2-7; D gene uncertain. The CDR3 is made up of 15 amino acids. Germline V lookup: CDR1 PRHDT, CDR2 FYEKMQ (reference sequence). Deletions cut 0 bases from V and 2 bases from J, with 11 bases between. CDR3 coding DNA: TGTGCCAGCAGCTTAGGGCAGGCCATTACCTACGAGCAGTACTTC. This translates into CASSLGQAITYEQYF.

This chain uses TRBV7-2 with TRBJ1-2; no clear D gene. The CDR3 covers 11 residues. The germline V and J ends were trimmed by 3 bases and 8 bases, with 7 bases remaining between them. Germline V lookup: CDR1 SGHTA, CDR2 FQGNSA. CDR3 in DNA: TGTGCCAGCAGCTTTAATCGAGGCTACACCTTC. Its protein is CASSFNRGYTF.

This clone was detected ten times or more. This chain uses TRBV2 with TRBJ2-5; 9 bases match TRBD1. CDR1 is SNHLY and CDR2 is FYNNEI in the germline V gene. V was pared by 3 bases and J by 4 bases, with 3 bases of the junction left unmatched. The CDR3 contains 14 residues. The chain's CDR3 is CASSDGTGIETQYF. The CDR3 bases are TGTGCCAGCAGTGACGGGACAGGGATAGAGACCCAGTACTTC.

J is TRBJ1-6 and V is TRBV30; the D gene is possibly TRBD1 (6 bases). The germline CDR1 and CDR2 sequences are GTSNPN and SVGIG (reference sequence). V was pared by 3 bases and J by 4 bases, with 13 bases between. There are 15 residues in the CDR3. CDR3 in amino acids: CAWRPGAVYNSPLHF. The CDR3 DNA sequence: TGTGCCTGGAGGCCGGGGGCGGTGTATAATTCACCCCTCCACTTT.

CDR3 loop: CASSLRQGAGGNTIYF. CDR3 coding DNA: TGTGCCAGCAGCTTGCGACAGGGGGCGGGAGGAAACACCATATATTTT. V gene TRBV5-8 combines with J gene TRBJ1-3; the match to TRBD1 covers 10 bases. CDR1 and CDR2 (germline): SGHTS, YDEGEE. Trimming cost V 1 base and J 4 bases; bases outside gene matches: 5. The CDR3 runs 16 residues.

This clone appeared once. Given a much more abundant clone one base away, this may be a read error. The chain employs TRBV7-3 and TRBJ2-2; D is unclear. Trimming stripped 0 bases from V and 4 bases from J, with 3 bases between. Per germline, CDR1 SGHTA and CDR2 FQGTGA. The CDR3 runs 13 residues. The DNA for the CDR3 is TGTGCCAGCAGCTTAACTGTCACCGGGGAGCTGTTTTTT. Translating gives CASSLTVTGELFF. Full variable domain (missing parts from reference TRBV7-3 and TRBJ2-2): GAGVSQTPSNKVTEKGKYVELRCDPISGHTALYWYRQSLGQGPEFLIYFQGTGAADDSGLPNDRFFAVRPEGSVSTLKIQRTERGDSAVYLCASSLTVTGELFFGEGSRLTVL.

The gene calls are TRBV5-1 and TRBJ2-3; TRBD1 is a possible D gene (5 bases). The V end was cut by 0 bases, the J end by 2 bases, with 10 bases between. The CDR3 has 15 residues. The germline V gene has CDR1 SGHRS and CDR2 YFSETQ. CDR3 DNA: TGCGCCAGCAGCTTGGTTTCAGGGAACACAGATACGCAGTATTTT. Encoded protein: CASSLVSGNTDTQYF.

J is TRBJ2-1 and V is TRBV4-1; maybe TRBD1 (5 bases). V was pared by 3 bases and J by 0 bases, with 12 bases between. Germline CDR1 is MGHRA and CDR2 is YSYEKL. The CDR3 covers 16 residues. CDR3 DNA: TGCGCCAGCAGCCAGTTGGACATCCTCTCCTACAATGAGCAGTTCTTC. Translated: CASSQLDILSYNEQFF.

The chain employs TRBV30 and TRBJ2-7, with D possibly being TRBD1 (6 bases). V lost 5 bases and J 3 bases, leaving 8 bases between the germline ends. The germline CDR1 and CDR2 sequences are GTSNPN and SVGIG (reference sequence). This CDR3 has 11 amino acids. In DNA, the CDR3 is TGTGCCTGGCGGGACAACTACGAGCAGTACTTC. Translating it yields CAWRDNYEQYF.

The CDR3 here is CASSSLLGAANVLTF. In DNA, the CDR3 is TGTGCCAGCAGTTCCCTACTAGGTGCGGCCAACGTCCTGACTTTC. The chain couples TRBV28 to TRBJ2-6; a possible D gene is TRBD2 (5 bases). From germline, CDR1 is MDHEN and CDR2 SYDVKM. CDR3 size: 15 residues. V gave up 4 bases and J gave up 6 bases, with 13 bases separating them.

Written as DNA, the CDR3 is TGTGCCAGCAGCTTAGAAGTGGAAGGGGAGCTGTTTTTT. It encodes CASSLEVEGELFF. V usage is TRBV7-8 and J usage is TRBJ2-2; D not certain. The CDR3 totals 13 residues. CDR1 and CDR2 from the germline V gene are SGHVS and FQNEAQ. V gave up 1 base and J gave up 8 bases, with 8 bases separating them.

On this clone: The sample contains more than one DNA sequence encoding this CDR3. The genes are TRBV19 and TRBJ2-3, with 7 bases identical to TRBD2. The V segment lost 5 bases and the J segment 2 bases; nucleotides outside the gene matches: 4. The germline gives CDR1 LNHDA, CDR2 SQIVND (reference sequence). There are 14 residues in the CDR3. CDR3 DNA sequence: TGTGCCAGTAGTGCGGGACTACACACAGATACGCAGTATTTT. Amino acids: CASSAGLHTDTQYF.

V usage is TRBV29-1 and J usage is TRBJ1-1; no clear D gene. The V end was cut by 7 bases, the J end by 1 base, with 10 bases between. CDR1 and CDR2 from the germline V gene are SQVTM and ANQGSEA. This CDR3 has 12 amino acids. The CDR3 bases are TGCAGCGCGAAGACCGAGAACACTGAAGCTTTCTTT. This sequence encodes CSAKTENTEAFF.

This clone occurred a few times. The chain carries TRBV7-6 and TRBJ2-1; D is uncertain. This CDR3 is 11 amino acids long. Germline values: CDR1 SGHVS, CDR2 FNYEAQ. Trimming left V 5 bases short and J 5 bases short, with 4 bases between. CDR3 residues: CASSLDNEQFF. CDR3 DNA sequence: TGTGCCAGCAGCCTGGACAATGAGCAGTTCTTC.

The V call is TRBV28, the J call TRBJ2-3, with 13 bases aligning to TRBD2. Germline V gives CDR1 MDHEN, CDR2 SYDVKM. This CDR3 has 16 residues. J was trimmed by 3 bases and V by 4 bases; bases with no gene match: 4. This CDR3 reads CASSSRLAGGTDTQYF. CDR3 DNA sequence: TGTGCCAGCAGTTCTCGACTAGCGGGAGGTACAGATACGCAGTATTTT.